One sample yielded the 21 T cell receptor beta chains listed below, sequenced in a study of T cell changes during pregnancy in multiple sclerosis (dated by TCRdb to the late 2010s). The method behind the library was the immunoSEQ multiplex PCR assay. TCRdb took over this immuneACCESS table, retaining in-frame rearrangements with V and J assigned. Such tables are incomplete; in checked studies, under half of the missing clones stem from an unresolved V gene, and the remainder is unexplained. Here the sample has about 24,000 clones; roughly nine tenths occur a single time. Of the sample, roughly a tenth is held by the ten largest clones. The source material was CD8+ T cells from peripheral blood mononuclear cells, sampled in the third trimester of pregnancy. The source of these receptors is a female donor in good health, enrolled as a control in a pregnancy study.

This rearrangement joins TRBV14 to TRBJ2-2; D remains ambiguous. CDR1 is SGHDN, CDR2 FVKESK, per germline. Trimming removed 1 base from V and 7 bases from J, with 7 bases in between. The CDR3 totals 13 residues. Here the CDR3 reads CASSQVWSGELFF. CDR3 bases: TGTGCCAGCAGCCAAGTATGGAGCGGGGAGCTGTTTTTT.

This clone showed up just a few times. The J gene is TRBJ1-1, the V gene TRBV11-2; unclear D gene. This CDR3 comprises 13 residues. Germline-derived CDR1 and CDR2 are SGHAT and FQNNGV. V lost 1 base to trimming and J lost 6 bases, with 9 bases between them. CDR3: CASSLAEIPEAFF. The CDR3 coding sequence is TGTGCCAGCAGCTTAGCCGAGATTCCTGAAGCTTTCTTT. The full variable domain, with the rest looked up from reference TRBV11-2 and TRBJ1-1, is EAGVAQSPRYKIIEKRQSVAFWCNPISGHATLYWYQQILGQGPKLLIQFQNNGVVDDSQLPKDRFSAERLKGVDSTLKIQPAKLEDSAVYLCASSLAEIPEAFFGQGTRLTVV.

This clone was seen a single time. The CDR3 loop reads CSAQLGGLGTDTQYF. In DNA form, the CDR3 reads TGCAGCGCGCAATTGGGGGGGCTGGGCACAGATACGCAGTATTTT. The chain couples TRBV29-1 to TRBJ2-3, with D perhaps TRBD2 (7 bases). CDR1 and CDR2 from the germline V gene are SQVTM and ANQGSEA. V was trimmed by 7 bases and J by 1 base, leaving 18 bases between them. This CDR3 is 15 amino acids long.

The rearrangement joins TRBV29-1 to TRBJ2-7; possible D gene TRBD2, 5 bases. V was pared by 6 bases and J by 3 bases, with 9 bases between. The CDR3 has 11 amino acids. CDR1 SQVTM and CDR2 ANQGSEA come from the germline V gene. CDR3 in amino acids: CSVETSYEQYF. The CDR3 DNA reads TGCAGCGTGGAAACTAGCTACGAGCAGTACTTC.

This sequence joins TRBV7-9 and TRBJ2-1; possibly TRBD2 for D (7 bases). Germline V gives CDR1 SEHNR, CDR2 FQNEAQ (reference sequence). The CDR3 is 12 residues long. V was shortened by 9 bases and J by 8 bases, with 14 bases between the two germline ends. Here the CDR3 DNA reads TGTGCCAGTCTCCGGGGGGCTGATGAGCAGTTCTTC. Translated: CASLRGADEQFF.

The chain couples TRBV2 to TRBJ2-7, with 7 bases that match TRBD2. With V trimmed by 4 bases and J by 5 bases, 8 bases remained unmatched. This CDR3 spans 14 amino acids. Germline assignment: CDR1 SNHLY and CDR2 FYNNEI. The CDR3 loop reads CASSGHTGGDEQYF. DNA for the CDR3: TGTGCCAGCAGTGGCCATACGGGGGGTGACGAGCAGTACTTC.

This chain uses TRBV19 with TRBJ1-5; 11 nucleotides match TRBD1. Germline CDR1 LNHDA, CDR2 SQIVND (reference sequence). The CDR3 contains 16 residues. Germline trimming cut 4 bases from V and 6 bases from J; bases unmatched to any gene: 8. The CDR3 DNA sequence: TGTGCCAGTAGTAACGATACCGGGACAGGGGGTCAGCCCCAGCATTTT. Translation gives CASSNDTGTGGQPQHF. Combining the CDR3 with reference TRBV19 and TRBJ1-5 gives the whole variable domain DGGITQSPKYLFRKEGQNVTLSCEQNLNHDAMYWYRQDPGQGLRLIYYSQIVNDFQKGDIAEGYSVSREKKESFPLTVTSAQKNPTAFYLCASSNDTGTGGQPQHFGDGTRLSIL.

This CDR3 reads CASSPRDIQETQYF. CDR3 nucleotide sequence: TGTGCCAGCAGCCCCCGGGACATACAAGAGACCCAGTACTTC. The V call is TRBV5-4, the J call TRBJ2-5; D might be TRBD1 (6 bases). V gave up 4 bases and J gave up 2 bases, with 12 bases separating them. The CDR3 has 14 amino acids. Germline loops: CDR1 SGHNT, CDR2 YYREEE (reference sequence).

This clone appeared a single time. The V gene is TRBV19, the J gene TRBJ2-3; TRBD2 aligns across 7 bases. The V segment lost 7 bases and the J segment 9 bases; nucleotides outside the gene matches: 7. The germline V gene has CDR1 LNHDA and CDR2 SQIVND (reference sequence). The CDR3 sequence is 12 residues long. This chain's CDR3 is CASTHPSGTQYF. The CDR3 nucleotides read TGTGCCAGTACCCATCCTAGCGGCACGCAGTATTTT. Variable domain in full (rest from reference TRBV19 and TRBJ2-3): DGGITQSPKYLFRKEGQNVTLSCEQNLNHDAMYWYRQDPGQGLRLIYYSQIVNDFQKGDIAEGYSVSREKKESFPLTVTSAQKNPTAFYLCASTHPSGTQYFGPGTRLTVL.

This chain uses TRBV6-4 with TRBJ1-5, with no clear D. The ends were cut back, 5 bases at V and 6 bases at J, with 11 bases in the middle. Germline V gene data show CDR1 as MRHNA and CDR2 as SNTAGT. The CDR3 covers 13 residues. The CDR3: CASSTDWSQPQHF. CDR3 DNA: TGTGCCAGCAGTACCGACTGGAGTCAGCCCCAGCATTTT.

This clone is a singleton in its sample. This sequence joins TRBV6-1 and TRBJ2-1; the D gene is possibly TRBD2 (6 bases). The germline V gene encodes CDR1 MNHNS and CDR2 SASEGT. This CDR3 is built from 15 residues. Trimming pared 1 base from V and 7 bases from J, leaving 14 bases between. This CDR3 reads CASSEVGGTGNEQFF. Written as DNA, the CDR3 is TGTGCCAGCAGTGAAGTAGGAGGGACGGGGAATGAGCAGTTCTTC.

The V and J genes are TRBV7-8 and TRBJ2-1; D gene ambiguous. The germline V and J ends were trimmed by 0 bases and 6 bases, with 3 bases remaining between them. There are 12 residues in the CDR3. The germline gives CDR1 SGHVS, CDR2 FQNEAQ. CDR3 loop: CASSLAANEQFF. DNA of the CDR3: TGTGCCAGCAGCTTAGCAGCCAATGAGCAGTTCTTC.

The V and J genes are TRBV9 and TRBJ2-3; the D gene is possibly TRBD2 (6 bases). The CDR3 has 15 residues. The V gene lost 1 base and the J gene lost 3 bases, with 12 bases spanning the gap. Germline loops: CDR1 SGDLS, CDR2 YYNGEE. In nucleotides, the CDR3 is TGTGCCAGCAGCGTATCTAGAAGCGGGACAGATACGCAGTATTTT. Amino acids: CASSVSRSGTDTQYF.

V usage is TRBV5-6 and J usage is TRBJ2-1; TRBD2 matches at 8 bases. This CDR3 is built from 17 residues. In germline, CDR1 is SGHDT, CDR2 YYEEEE. After removal of 4 bases from V and 7 bases from J, the junction contained 16 bases not matched to a gene. In DNA form, the CDR3 reads TGTGCCAGCAGCCCCGGCAGCGGGAGCGCCCTCGGGAATGAGCAGTTCTTC. Its protein product is CASSPGSGSALGNEQFF.

The rearrangement joins TRBV5-6 to TRBJ2-7; TRBD1 matches 9 bases. Germline CDR1 SGHDT, CDR2 YYEEEE. The CDR3 has 14 residues. J lost 3 bases, V lost 3 bases, and 4 bases had no gene match. Here the CDR3 reads CASSSGQGSYEQYF. The CDR3 DNA sequence: TGTGCCAGCAGCTCTGGACAGGGGAGCTACGAGCAGTACTTC.

This chain connects TRBV19 to TRBJ2-7; no reliable D call. There are 13 residues in the CDR3. Germline values: CDR1 LNHDA, CDR2 SQIVND (reference sequence). V lost 4 bases, J lost 3 bases, and 10 bases lay in between. In DNA form, the CDR3 reads TGTGCCAGTAGTAACAGAATCGGCTACGAGCAGTACTTC. The encoded protein is CASSNRIGYEQYF.

The chain combines TRBV5-6 with TRBJ2-3; a possible D gene is TRBD2 (6 bases). The CDR3 covers 15 residues. Looked up from germline, CDR1 is SGHDT and CDR2 is YYEEEE. The V end lost 4 bases, the J end lost 0 bases, and 12 bases lay between the germline ends. The CDR3 coding sequence is TGTGCCAGCAGCCGATGGGGGGTCAGCACAGATACGCAGTATTTT. This codes for CASSRWGVSTDTQYF.

The V gene is TRBV5-6, the J gene TRBJ2-2; 12 bases line up with TRBD2. V was clipped by 2 bases and J by 5 bases; unmatched bases: 4. Germline CDR1 reads SGHDT; CDR2 reads YYEEEE. The CDR3 spans 16 residues. The CDR3 loop is CASSLELAGGTGELFF. The CDR3 DNA reads TGTGCCAGCAGCTTAGAACTAGCGGGGGGAACCGGGGAGCTGTTTTTT. The full variable domain, its missing parts supplied by reference TRBV5-6 and TRBJ2-2, is DAGVTQSPTHLIKTRGQQVTLRCSPKSGHDTVSWYQQALGQGPQFIFQYYEEEERQRGNFPDRFSGHQFPNYSSELNVNALLLGDSALYLCASSLELAGGTGELFFGEGSRLTVL.

The V and J genes are TRBV27 and TRBJ2-7; a possible D gene is TRBD1 (5 bases). V lost 2 bases and J lost 6, with 20 bases in between. Germline CDR1 reads MNHEY; CDR2 reads SMNVEV (reference sequence). CDR3 size: 16 residues. For the CDR3, the DNA is TGTGCCAGCAGTTTAACTGCAGGGCTCTCCTTGGGCGAGCAGTACTTC. Translation gives CASSLTAGLSLGEQYF.

The chain has TRBV27 and TRBJ2-1; TRBD2 matches at 11 bases. The J segment lost 16 bases and the V segment lost 5 bases, leaving 10 bases of the junction unmatched. Germline CDR1 MNHEY, CDR2 SMNVEV (reference sequence). The CDR3 is 13 residues long. CDR3 in DNA: TGTGCCAGCAGTATAAGACTAGCGGGAAGTCAATTCTTC. Encoded protein: CASSIRLAGSQFF.

This chain links TRBV2 with TRBJ2-1; D remains unclear. The V gene lost 10 bases and the J gene lost 5 bases, with 6 bases spanning the gap. The CDR3 loop spans 10 amino acids. Germline assignment: CDR1 SNHLY and CDR2 FYNNEI. In DNA form, the CDR3 reads TGTGCCACCCGCGACAATGAGCAGTTCTTC. Encoded protein: CATRDNEQFF.